The clone carrying this T cell receptor (beta chain) has just a few counts. Antigen: not known. CDR3 length: 15 amino acids. V dropped 6 bases and J dropped 4 bases, with 18 bases sitting between them. Germline CDR1 reads MDHEN; CDR2 reads SYDVKM. Expressed TCRB transcripts were sequenced because the isolated RNA had all been reverse transcribed beforehand. TCRdb keeps only in-frame clones here, not all; method: immunoSEQ multiplex PCR. The sample lists roughly 500,000 clones, 30% seen once, with roughly 0.066% in the top ten. The data stem from a study of beta chain features in type 1 diabetes. Study-wide background: Patients did not differ from healthy donors in age, gender or cell yield. Study-wide results and caveats: Comparison showed that naive, central memory and Treg TCRB repertoires appeared more similar among patients than among healthy donors. A cDNA-based sequencing approach could over-represent cells with high TCR expression. More deletions and fewer insertions at VDJ junctions were found in patients with type 1 diabetes.

The TCR comes from a young man in good health. The sequenced sample consisted of naive CD4+ T cells from blood. The chain carries TRBV28 and TRBJ1-1; TRBD1 is a possible D gene (5 bases). The CDR3 region is CASSSPGAQATEAFF. The DNA for the CDR3 is TGTGCCAGCAGCAGCCCCGGGGCCCAAGCCACTGAAGCTTTCTTT.